Listed below are T cell receptor beta chains from one sample, sequenced in a study of OX40 agonist ivuxolimab in advanced cancers. TCRdb's table, derived via immunoSEQ multiplex PCR, lists solely in-frame clones and lacks some. The table records 45,000 to 65,000 clones, over 75% of them present only once. Sequencing was performed on CD4+ or CD8+ T cells sorted from blood, taken in a trial of the OX40 agonist ivuxolimab. The receptors come from an adult with an advanced solid tumor such as melanoma, head and neck, liver or kidney cancer. Both conserved end residues are trimmed from each CDR3. The D gene is left open where the match is weak.

cdr3_aa d_call v_call
SATDPHEQY . TRBV20-1
ASSLAGEQY TRBD2 TRBV2
ASSPDRGNAF TRBD1 TRBV7-8
ASSGNRGGYSYNEQF . TRBV7-2
ASSQGWTNEKLF . TRBV2
ASIGQRHQPQH . TRBV19
ASSLMGGRNSPLH . TRBV28
ASKPLRDKDNYGYT . TRBV27
ASSLGDRENSPLH TRBD1 TRBV5-1
ASSLRREDDDTQY TRBD2 TRBV7-3